This T cell receptor (beta chain) was retrieved from a study of regulatory T cells in long-lasting Graves disease. The CDR3 has 16 amino acids. The ends were cut back, 2 bases at V and 0 bases at J, with 12 bases in the middle. Germline V gene sequence: CDR1 SNHLY, CDR2 FYNNEI. Study results and limitations: Persistent disease showed a preference for TRBV28, TRBJ1-2 and TRBJ2-5.

Stated time point: newly diagnosed GD, antithyroid drugs for less than 3 months. With RNA extracted from PBMCs as input, the TCR library was made. According to the study, TCR beta libraries were built with iRepertoire HTBI primers and CDR3-region Arm-PCR. In TCRdb, the multiplex PCR reads were re-called with MiXCR into one record per CDR3 protein. Seen here are roughly 420,000 distinct CDR3 sequences, approximately 14% observed once, and the top ten hold about a sixth. This clonotype appeared many times. The antigen is not known. These records were also assigned to another study, of T cells in Graves' hyperthyroidism and ophthalmopathy.

Material: peripheral blood mononuclear cells (PBMCs), obtained at new diagnosis, from a patient treated with antithyroid drugs. This receptor was obtained from a woman aged 45-65 years with Graves disease. The chain carries TRBV2 and TRBJ2-3; D is unresolved. CDR3 amino acids: CASSEFRLDSTDTQYF. For the CDR3, the DNA is TGTGCCAGCAGTGAATTTAGGCTGGACAGCACAGATACGCAGTATTTT.